This T cell receptor beta chain appears in the sequencing data of a study of cytomegalovirus exposure and HLA in healthy donors. The CDR3 is made up of 16 amino acids. Germline-derived CDR1 and CDR2 are MGHRA and YSYEKL. After removal of 3 bases from V and 8 bases from J, the junction contained 10 bases not matched to a gene. The PCR ran on 60 Vbeta and 13 Jbeta primers. Generated by immunoSEQ multiplex PCR, the TCRdb table keeps only in-frame clones and is missing some. The record lists roughly 120,000 clones, of which the ten most abundant hold around 3.6%. The chain uses TRBV4-1 and TRBJ1-5; TRBD1 matches 10 bases. The sample comprised PBMCs. This sequence was found in a man between 18 and 29 years old in good health and CMV-seronegative. CDR3 DNA: TGCGCCAGCAGCCACCCCGGGACAGGGGTCAAGGAGCCCCAGCATTTT. Its protein product is CASSHPGTGVKEPQHF.